One and the same sample provided the 4 T cell receptor beta chains below, sequenced in a study of response to subunit inactivated influenza vaccine. TCRdb re-called the RT-PCR reads through MiXCR, storing one row per CDR3 protein. The table records about 780,000 distinct CDR3 sequences, around 20% of them present only once. The specimen comprised PBMCs from blood, sampled around 5 days after vaccination. Receptor source: a man aged 45-65 years who received an inactivated influenza vaccine.

The V call is TRBV28, the J call TRBJ2-7, with TRBD2 identical over 8 bases. The CDR3 length is 15 residues. In germline, CDR1 is MDHEN, CDR2 SYDVKM. Germline trimming cut 3 bases from V and 2 bases from J; bases unmatched to any gene: 6. This chain's CDR3 is CASSFGRGVTYEQYF. The CDR3 nucleotides read TGTGCCAGCAGTTTTGGGCGGGGGGTCACCTACGAGCAGTACTTC.

The sample holds one count of this clonotype. The chain combines TRBV6-2 or TRBV6-3 with TRBJ2-1; 9 bases map to TRBD2. Germline V CDR1 and CDR2: MNHEY, SVGEGT. Trimming at V came to 8 bases and at J to 6 bases, leaving 8 bases not matched to a gene. The CDR3 has 14 amino acids. The CDR3 here is CASGKAGGINEQFF. The CDR3 DNA follows: TGTGCCAGCGGCAAGGCGGGAGGGATCAATGAGCAGTTCTTC.

This rearrangement joins TRBV30 to TRBJ2-7, with 7 positions matching TRBD1. CDR1 GTSNPN and CDR2 SVGIG come from the germline V gene (reference sequence). The CDR3 has 14 amino acids. Unmatched junction bases numbered 6, after V lost 3 bases and J lost 1 base. This chain's CDR3 is CAWRPGQSSYEQYF. The CDR3 nucleotides read TGTGCCTGGAGGCCGGGACAGTCATCCTACGAGCAGTACTTC.

The genes are TRBV6-1 and TRBJ2-5; the D call may be TRBD1 or TRBD2 (5 bases each). Germline CDR1 reads MNHNS; CDR2 reads SASEGT. Trimming stripped 4 bases from V and 5 bases from J, with 14 bases between. CDR3 length: 14 amino acids. The CDR3 loop is CASSARDPRETQYF. In DNA, the CDR3 is TGTGCCAGCAGTGCCCGGGACCCTCGGGAGACCCAGTACTTC.